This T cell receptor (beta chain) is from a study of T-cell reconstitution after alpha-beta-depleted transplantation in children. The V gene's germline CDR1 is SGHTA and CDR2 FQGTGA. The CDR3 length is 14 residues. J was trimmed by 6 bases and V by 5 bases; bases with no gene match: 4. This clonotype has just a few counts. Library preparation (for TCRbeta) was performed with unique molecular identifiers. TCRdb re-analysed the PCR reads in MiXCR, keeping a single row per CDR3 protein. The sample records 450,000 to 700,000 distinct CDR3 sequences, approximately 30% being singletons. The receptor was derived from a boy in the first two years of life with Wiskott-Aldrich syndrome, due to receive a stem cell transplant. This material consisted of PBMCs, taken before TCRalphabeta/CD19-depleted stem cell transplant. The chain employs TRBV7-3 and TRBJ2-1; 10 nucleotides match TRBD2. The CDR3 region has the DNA TGTGCCAGCAGCCCAGGACTAGCGGTCAATGAGCAGTTCTTC. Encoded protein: CASSPGLAVNEQFF.